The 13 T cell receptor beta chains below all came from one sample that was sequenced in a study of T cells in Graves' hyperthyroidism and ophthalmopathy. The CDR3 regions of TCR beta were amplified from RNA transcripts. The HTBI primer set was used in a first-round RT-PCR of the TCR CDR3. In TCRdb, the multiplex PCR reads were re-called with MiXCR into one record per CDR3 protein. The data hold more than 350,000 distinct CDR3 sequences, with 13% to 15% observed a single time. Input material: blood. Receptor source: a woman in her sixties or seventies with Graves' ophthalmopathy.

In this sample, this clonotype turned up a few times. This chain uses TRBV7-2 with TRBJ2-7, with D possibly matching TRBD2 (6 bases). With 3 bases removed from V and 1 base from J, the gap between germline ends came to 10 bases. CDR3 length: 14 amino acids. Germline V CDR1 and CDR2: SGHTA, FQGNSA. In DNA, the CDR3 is TGTGCCAGCAGCTTTGACGGGGGATCCTACGAGCAGTACTTC. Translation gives CASSFDGGSYEQYF. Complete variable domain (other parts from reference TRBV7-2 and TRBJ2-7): GAGVSQSPSNKVTEKGKDVELRCDPISGHTALYWYRQSLGQGLEFLIYFQGNSAPDKSGLPSDRFSAERTGGSVSTLTIQRTQQEDSAVYLCASSFDGGSYEQYFGPGTRLTVT.

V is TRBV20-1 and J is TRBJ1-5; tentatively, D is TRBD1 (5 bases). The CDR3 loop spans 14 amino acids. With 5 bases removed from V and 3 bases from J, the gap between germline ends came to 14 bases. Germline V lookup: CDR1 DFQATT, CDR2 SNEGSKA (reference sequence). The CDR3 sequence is CSALAGTDNQPQHF. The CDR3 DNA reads TGCAGTGCTCTTGCCGGGACCGACAATCAGCCCCAGCATTTT.

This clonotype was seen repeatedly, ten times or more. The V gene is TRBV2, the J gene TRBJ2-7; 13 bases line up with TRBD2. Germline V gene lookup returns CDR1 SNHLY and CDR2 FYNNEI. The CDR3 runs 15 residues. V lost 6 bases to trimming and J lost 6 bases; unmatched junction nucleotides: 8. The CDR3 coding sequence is TGTGCCAGCAGCCTTCTCAGGACTAGCGGGAGCGAGCAGTACTTC. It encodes CASSLLRTSGSEQYF.

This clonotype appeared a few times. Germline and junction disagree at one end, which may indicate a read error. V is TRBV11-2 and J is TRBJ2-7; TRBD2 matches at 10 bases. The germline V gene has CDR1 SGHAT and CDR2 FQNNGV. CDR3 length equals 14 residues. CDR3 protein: CASRAGTSAYERYF. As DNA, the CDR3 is TGTGCCAGCCGGGCAGGGACTAGCGCCTACGAGCGGTACTTC.

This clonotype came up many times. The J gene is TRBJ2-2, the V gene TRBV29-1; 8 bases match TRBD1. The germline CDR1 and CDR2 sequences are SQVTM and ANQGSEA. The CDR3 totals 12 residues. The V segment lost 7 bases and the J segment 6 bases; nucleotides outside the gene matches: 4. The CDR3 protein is CSARTGPGELFF. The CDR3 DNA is TGCAGCGCAAGGACAGGGCCCGGGGAGCTGTTTTTT.

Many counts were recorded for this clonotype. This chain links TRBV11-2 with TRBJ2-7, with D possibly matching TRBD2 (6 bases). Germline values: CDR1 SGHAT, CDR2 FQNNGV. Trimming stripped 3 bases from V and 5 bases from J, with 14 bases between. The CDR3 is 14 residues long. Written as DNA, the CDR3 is TGTGCCAGCAGCTTGGTCGGGGGAATCGACGAGCAGTACTTC. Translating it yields CASSLVGGIDEQYF.

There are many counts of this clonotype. The chain's CDR3 is CASSYSGGQGSTDTQYF. The CDR3 nucleotides are TGTGCCAGCAGTTACTCAGGGGGACAGGGGAGCACAGATACGCAGTATTTT. The rearrangement joins TRBV6-6 to TRBJ2-3, with 10 bases matching TRBD1. CDR1 and CDR2 from the germline V gene are MNHNY and SVGAGI (reference sequence). The CDR3 is made up of 17 amino acids. V shed 0 bases and J 0 bases; nucleotides not matched to a gene: 3.

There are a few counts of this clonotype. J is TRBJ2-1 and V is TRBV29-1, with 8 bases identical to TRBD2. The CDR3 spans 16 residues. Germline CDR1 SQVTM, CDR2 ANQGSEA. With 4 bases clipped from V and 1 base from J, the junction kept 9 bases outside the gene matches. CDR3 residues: CSVGGTGTRSYNEQFF. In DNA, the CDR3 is TGCAGCGTTGGGGGGACCGGGACTAGGTCCTACAATGAGCAGTTCTTC.

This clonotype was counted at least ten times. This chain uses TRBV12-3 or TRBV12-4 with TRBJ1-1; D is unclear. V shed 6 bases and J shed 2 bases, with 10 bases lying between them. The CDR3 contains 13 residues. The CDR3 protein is CASRLAANTEAFF. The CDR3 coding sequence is TGTGCCAGCAGGTTGGCAGCAAACACTGAAGCTTTCTTT.

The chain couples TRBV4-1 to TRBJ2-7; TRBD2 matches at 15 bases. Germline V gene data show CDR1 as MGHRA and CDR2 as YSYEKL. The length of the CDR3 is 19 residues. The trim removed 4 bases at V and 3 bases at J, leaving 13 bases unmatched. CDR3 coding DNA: TGCGCCAGCAGCCCAGTGGGGAGGACTAGCGGGAGGGATCTCTACGAGCAGTACTTC. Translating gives CASSPVGRTSGRDLYEQYF.

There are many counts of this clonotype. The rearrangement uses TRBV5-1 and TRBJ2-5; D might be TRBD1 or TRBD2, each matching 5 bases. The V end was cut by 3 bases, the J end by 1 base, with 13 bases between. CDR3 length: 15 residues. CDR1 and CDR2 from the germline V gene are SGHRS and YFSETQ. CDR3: CASSSGTVLQETQYF. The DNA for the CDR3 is TGCGCCAGCAGCTCTGGGACCGTACTCCAAGAGACCCAGTACTTC.

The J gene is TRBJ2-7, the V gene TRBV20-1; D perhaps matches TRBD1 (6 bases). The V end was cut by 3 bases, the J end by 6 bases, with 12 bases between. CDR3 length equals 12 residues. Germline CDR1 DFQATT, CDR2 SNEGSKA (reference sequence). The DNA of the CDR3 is TGCAGTGCTAGTCCGAACAGGGTCGAGCAGTACTTC. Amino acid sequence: CSASPNRVEQYF.

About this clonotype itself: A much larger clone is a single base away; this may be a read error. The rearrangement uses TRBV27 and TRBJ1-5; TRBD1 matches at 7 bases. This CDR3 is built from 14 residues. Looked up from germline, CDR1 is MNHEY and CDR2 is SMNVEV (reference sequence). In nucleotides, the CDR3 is TGTGTCAGCAGCCCGACAGGGTTTAATCAGCCCCAGCATTTT. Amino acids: CVSSPTGFNQPQHF.